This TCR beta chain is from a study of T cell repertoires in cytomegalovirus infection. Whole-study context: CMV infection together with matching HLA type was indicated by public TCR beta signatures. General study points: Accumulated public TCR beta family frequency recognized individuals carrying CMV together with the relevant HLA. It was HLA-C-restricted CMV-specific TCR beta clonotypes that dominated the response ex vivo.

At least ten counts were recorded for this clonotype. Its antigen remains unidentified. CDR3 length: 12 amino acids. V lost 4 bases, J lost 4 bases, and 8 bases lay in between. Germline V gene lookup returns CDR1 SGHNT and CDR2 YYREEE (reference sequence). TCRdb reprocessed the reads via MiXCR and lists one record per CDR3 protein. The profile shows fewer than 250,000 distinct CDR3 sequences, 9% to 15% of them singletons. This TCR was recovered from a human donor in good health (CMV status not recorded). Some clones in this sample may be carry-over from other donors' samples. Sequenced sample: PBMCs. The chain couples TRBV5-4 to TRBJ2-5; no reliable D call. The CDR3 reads CASSLQRETQYF. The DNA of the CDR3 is TGTGCCAGCAGCCTTCAACGAGAGACCCAGTACTTC.